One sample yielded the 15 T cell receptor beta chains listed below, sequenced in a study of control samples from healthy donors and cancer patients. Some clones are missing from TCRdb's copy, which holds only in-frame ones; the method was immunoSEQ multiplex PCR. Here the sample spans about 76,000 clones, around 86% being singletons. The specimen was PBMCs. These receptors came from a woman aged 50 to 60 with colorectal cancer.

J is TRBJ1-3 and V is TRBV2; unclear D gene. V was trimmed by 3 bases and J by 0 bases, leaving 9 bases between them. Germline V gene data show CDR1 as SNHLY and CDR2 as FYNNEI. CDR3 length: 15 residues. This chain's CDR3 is CASSDARLSGNTIYF. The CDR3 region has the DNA TGTGCCAGCAGTGACGCCCGGCTCTCTGGAAACACCATATATTTT.

As DNA, the CDR3 is TGTGCCAGCAGTCGGACAGGGGCAGATACGCAGTATTTT. Amino acids: CASSRTGADTQYF. This chain joins TRBV12-3 or TRBV12-4 and TRBJ2-3; 9 bases align to TRBD1. This CDR3 is 13 amino acids long. The trim removed 5 bases at V and 4 bases at J, leaving 1 base unmatched.

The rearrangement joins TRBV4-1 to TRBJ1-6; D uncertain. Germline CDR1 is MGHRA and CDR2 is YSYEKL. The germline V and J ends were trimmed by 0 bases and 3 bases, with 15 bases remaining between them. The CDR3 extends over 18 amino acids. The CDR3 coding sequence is TGCGCCAGCAGCCAAGATGGGTCCGGACCGAACTATAATTCACCCCTCCACTTT. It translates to CASSQDGSGPNYNSPLHF.

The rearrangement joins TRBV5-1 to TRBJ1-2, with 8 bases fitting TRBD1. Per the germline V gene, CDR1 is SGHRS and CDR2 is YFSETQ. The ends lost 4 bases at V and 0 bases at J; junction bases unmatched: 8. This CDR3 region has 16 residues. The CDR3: CASSLGRGRANYGYTF. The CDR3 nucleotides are TGCGCCAGCAGCCTGGGCAGGGGGCGAGCTAACTATGGCTACACCTTC.

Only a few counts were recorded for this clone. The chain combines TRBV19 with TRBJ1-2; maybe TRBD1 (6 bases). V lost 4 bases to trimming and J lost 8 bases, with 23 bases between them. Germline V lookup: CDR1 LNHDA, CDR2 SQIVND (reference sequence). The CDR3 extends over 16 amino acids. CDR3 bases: TGTGCCAGTAGTACCCCAACCGGGGCAGGGGTCGAAGGCTACACCTTC. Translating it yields CASSTPTGAGVEGYTF.

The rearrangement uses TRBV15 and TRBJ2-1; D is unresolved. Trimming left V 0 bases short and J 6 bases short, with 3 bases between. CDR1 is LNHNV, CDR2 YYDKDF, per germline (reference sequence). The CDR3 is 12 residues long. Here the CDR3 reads CATSREGNEQFF. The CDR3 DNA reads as TGTGCCACCAGCAGAGAGGGCAATGAGCAGTTCTTC. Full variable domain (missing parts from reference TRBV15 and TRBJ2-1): DAMVIQNPRYQVTQFGKPVTLSCSQTLNHNVMYWYQQKSSQAPKLLFHYYDKDFNNEADTPDNFQSRRPNTSFCFLDIRSPGLGDTAMYLCATSREGNEQFFGPGTRLTVL.

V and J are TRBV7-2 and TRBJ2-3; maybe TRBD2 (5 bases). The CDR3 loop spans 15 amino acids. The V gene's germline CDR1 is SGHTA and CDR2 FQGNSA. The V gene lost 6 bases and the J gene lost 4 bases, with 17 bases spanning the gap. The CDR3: CASRRTRLSSDTQYF. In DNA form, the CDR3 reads TGTGCCAGCAGAAGAACTCGACTATCGTCAGATACGCAGTATTTT.

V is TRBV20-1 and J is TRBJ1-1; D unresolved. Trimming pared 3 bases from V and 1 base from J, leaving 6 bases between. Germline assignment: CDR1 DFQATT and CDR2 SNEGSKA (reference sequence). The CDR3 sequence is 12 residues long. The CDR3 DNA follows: TGCAGTGCTAGTTTTGGGAACACTGAAGCTTTCTTT. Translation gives CSASFGNTEAFF.

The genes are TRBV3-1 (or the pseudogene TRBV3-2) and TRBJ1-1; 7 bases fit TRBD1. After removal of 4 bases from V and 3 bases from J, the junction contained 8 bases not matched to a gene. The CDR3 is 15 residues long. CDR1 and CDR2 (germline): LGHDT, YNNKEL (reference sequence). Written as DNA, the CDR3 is TGTGCCAGCAGCCTAGGAGACAGGGACGACACTGAAGCTTTCTTT. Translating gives CASSLGDRDDTEAFF.

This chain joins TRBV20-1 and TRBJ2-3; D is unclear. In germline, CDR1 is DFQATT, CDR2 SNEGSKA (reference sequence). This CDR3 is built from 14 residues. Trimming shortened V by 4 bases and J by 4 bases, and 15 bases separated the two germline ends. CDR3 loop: CSANEPGGPDTQYF. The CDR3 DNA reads TGCAGTGCTAATGAACCAGGTGGTCCAGATACGCAGTATTTT.

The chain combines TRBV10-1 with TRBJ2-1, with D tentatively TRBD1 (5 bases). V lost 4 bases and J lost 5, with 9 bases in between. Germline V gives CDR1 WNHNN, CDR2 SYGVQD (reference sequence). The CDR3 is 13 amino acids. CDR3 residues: CASSAAGNNEQFF. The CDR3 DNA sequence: TGCGCCAGCAGTGCCGCAGGGAACAATGAGCAGTTCTTC.

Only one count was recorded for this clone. CDR3 nucleotide sequence: TGTGCCAGCAGCTCAGGGGGGATTGCGTACACCATATATTTT. It translates to CASSSGGIAYTIYF. The V call is TRBV5-8, the J call TRBJ1-3, with 7 bases matching TRBD1. After removal of 3 bases from V and 8 bases from J, the junction contained 8 bases not matched to a gene. This CDR3 spans 14 amino acids. Per the germline V gene, CDR1 is SGHTS and CDR2 is YDEGEE.

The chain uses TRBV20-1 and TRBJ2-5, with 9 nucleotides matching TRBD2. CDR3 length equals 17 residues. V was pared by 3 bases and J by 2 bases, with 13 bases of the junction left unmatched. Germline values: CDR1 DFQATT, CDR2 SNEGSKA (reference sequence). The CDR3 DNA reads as TGCAGTGCTAGTCCACTAGCGGGCGGTACCTTGCAAGAGACCCAGTACTTC. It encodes CSASPLAGGTLQETQYF.

The CDR3: CASSYTGDHQETQYF. DNA of the CDR3: TGTGCCAGCAGCTATACCGGGGACCACCAAGAGACCCAGTACTTC. This sequence joins TRBV5-4 and TRBJ2-5; D could derive from TRBD1 or TRBD2 (5 bases each). The germline gives CDR1 SGHNT, CDR2 YYREEE (reference sequence). The CDR3 contains 15 residues. Trimming took off 3 bases at V and 0 bases at J, with 12 bases between the two ends. The entire variable domain, with the rest obtained from reference TRBV5-4 and TRBJ2-5, is as follows: ETGVTQSPTHLIKTRGQQVTLRCSSQSGHNTVSWYQQALGQGPQFIFQYYREEENGRGNFPPRFSGLQFPNYSSELNVNALELDDSALYLCASSYTGDHQETQYFGPGTRLLVL.

Written as DNA, the CDR3 is TGTGCCAGCAGTTCCCACGACAGGGGTAATTCACCCCTCCACTTT. Its translation: CASSSHDRGNSPLHF. The V gene is TRBV6-5, the J gene TRBJ1-6; TRBD1 matches 8 bases. J was trimmed by 6 bases and V by 4 bases; bases with no gene match: 5. Per the germline V gene, CDR1 is MNHEY and CDR2 is SVGAGI. The CDR3 runs 15 residues.